Listed here are 27 T cell receptor beta chains from one sample, sequenced in a study of T-cell memory formation after mild COVID-19. TCRdb processed the 5' RACE reads anew with MiXCR; each CDR3 protein has one entry. The table shows 300,000 to 400,000 distinct CDR3 sequences, with approximately 13% occurring only once. Sequenced input: PBMCs or a T cell subset sorted from them (not recorded which). Source of these receptors: a man aged 18 to 29 who had mild COVID-19 (a few samples of this study predate the infection). Cell type and time point are not known.

J is TRBJ2-3 and V is TRBV9; TRBD1 or TRBD2 may be the D gene (6 bases each). Germline V gives CDR1 SGDLS, CDR2 YYNGEE. Trimming stripped 4 bases from V and 5 bases from J, with 20 bases between. The CDR3 runs 16 residues. CDR3 nucleotides: TGTGCCAGCAGCCCGAGGGGGGCCGAAGTGATAGATACGCAGTATTTT. Translating it yields CASSPRGAEVIDTQYF.

The chain recombines TRBV7-2 with TRBJ1-1; possible D gene TRBD1, 5 bases. CDR1 and CDR2 from the germline V gene are SGHTA and FQGNSA. Trimming took 2 bases from V and 10 from J, leaving 8 bases between them. This CDR3 comprises 11 residues. The CDR3 DNA follows: TGTGCCAGCAGCTTAATTGGGGCAGCTTTCTTT. Translated, it gives CASSLIGAAFF.

V and J are TRBV28 and TRBJ1-5; tentatively, D is TRBD1 (6 bases). Trimming shortened V by 8 bases and J by 0 bases, and 14 bases separated the two germline ends. Germline CDR1 MDHEN, CDR2 SYDVKM. The CDR3 is made up of 15 amino acids. CDR3 sequence reads: CASDSTGSSNQPQHF. CDR3 bases: TGTGCCAGCGATTCCACAGGGTCTAGCAATCAGCCCCAGCATTTT.

This clonotype appeared many times. One junction end disagrees with the germline gene, perhaps due to a read error. V and J are TRBV5-1 and TRBJ2-1; 13 nucleotides line up with TRBD2. Germline V lookup: CDR1 SGHRS, CDR2 YFSETQ. CDR3 size: 15 residues. The CDR3 is CASSPRTSGGNEQFF. In nucleotides, the CDR3 is TGTGCCAGCAGCCCCCGGACTAGCGGGGGCAATGAGCAGTTCTTC.

There are a few counts of this clonotype. This chain links TRBV27 with TRBJ2-3; no clear D. This CDR3 is built from 16 residues. Trimming removed 5 bases at V and 0 bases at J, with 15 bases between. Germline CDR1 MNHEY, CDR2 SMNVEV (reference sequence). CDR3 bases: TGTGCCAGCAGTCCCCTTAAAGGCCCTAGCACAGATACGCAGTATTTT. This codes for CASSPLKGPSTDTQYF.

The rearrangement links TRBV7-2 to TRBJ2-5; maybe TRBD2 (6 bases). V lost 5 bases, J lost 6 bases, and 10 bases lay in between. The CDR3 is 12 residues long. Per the germline V gene, CDR1 is SGHTA and CDR2 is FQGNSA. CDR3 nucleotides: TGTGCCAGCAGCCATGCGGGGAAGACCCAGTACTTC. Amino acids: CASSHAGKTQYF.

In this sample, this clonotype turned up once. The chain combines TRBV2 with TRBJ2-3; D is perhaps TRBD1 or TRBD2 (5 bases each). Germline V gives CDR1 SNHLY, CDR2 FYNNEI. The CDR3 loop spans 14 amino acids. V lost 7 bases and J 2 bases, leaving 13 bases between the germline ends. The CDR3 region has the DNA TGTGCCAGCATCTTGGGGACCAACACAGATACGCAGTATTTT. Protein product: CASILGTNTDTQYF.

The chain employs TRBV7-9 and TRBJ2-7, with D perhaps matching TRBD2 (6 bases). The length of the CDR3 is 12 residues. The V end lost 5 bases, the J end lost 7 bases, and 12 bases lay between the germline ends. CDR1 SEHNR and CDR2 FQNEAQ come from the germline V gene (reference sequence). This CDR3 reads CASSPSSGEQYV. The CDR3 coding sequence is TGTGCCAGCAGCCCAAGCAGCGGGGAGCAGTACGTC.

The CDR3 loop reads CASRRQGGYGYTF. The DNA of the CDR3 is TGTGCCAGCAGACGACAGGGAGGCTATGGCTACACCTTC. V usage is TRBV12-3 or TRBV12-4 and J usage is TRBJ1-2; 7 positions agree with TRBD1. V trimming: 6 bases; J trimming: 4 bases; junction bases outside the gene matches: 5. CDR3 size: 13 residues.

This clonotype was seen a few times. This chain links TRBV7-2 with TRBJ1-6; D might be TRBD1 (6 bases). Deletions cut 6 bases from V and 9 bases from J, with 18 bases between. Per germline, CDR1 SGHTA and CDR2 FQGNSA. The CDR3 sequence is 15 residues long. CDR3 protein: CASRPRGVEGSPLHF. CDR3 coding DNA: TGTGCCAGCAGACCGAGGGGGGTAGAGGGTTCACCCCTCCACTTT.

The chain links TRBV7-2 to TRBJ2-5, with 10 bases that match TRBD2. Per the germline V gene, CDR1 is SGHTA and CDR2 is FQGNSA. V shed 4 bases and J 7 bases; nucleotides not matched to a gene: 12. The CDR3 is 16 residues long. In DNA, the CDR3 is TGTGCCAGCAGCTCTAGCGGGGGTGGACGTAGGTGGACCCAGTACTTC. It yields the protein CASSSSGGGRRWTQYF.

This chain links TRBV28 with TRBJ2-5, with a possible D match to TRBD2 (5 bases). This CDR3 is built from 12 residues. The V gene's germline CDR1 is MDHEN and CDR2 SYDVKM. With 2 bases removed from V and 9 bases from J, the gap between germline ends came to 10 bases. The CDR3 here is CASSLRQLAQYF. Here the CDR3 DNA reads TGTGCCAGCAGTTTAAGACAACTAGCCCAGTACTTC. Together with reference TRBV28 and TRBJ2-5, the CDR3 gives the full variable domain: DVKVTQSSRYLVKRTGEKVFLECVQDMDHENMFWYRQDPGLGLRLIYFSYDVKMKEKGDIPEGYSVSREKKERFSLILESASTNQTSMYLCASSLRQLAQYFGPGTRLLVL.

This clonotype was seen a few times. The V and J genes are TRBV24-1 and TRBJ2-1; D assignment may be TRBD1 or TRBD2 (5 bases each). The CDR3 has 13 residues. V was shortened by 8 bases and J by 8 bases, with 15 bases between the two germline ends. Germline CDR1 KGHDR, CDR2 SFDVKD. This CDR3 reads CATIGARFHEQFF. The CDR3 DNA is TGTGCCACCATCGGGGCTCGGTTTCATGAGCAGTTCTTC.

The chain couples TRBV5-5 to TRBJ2-3; 7 positions match TRBD1. The CDR3 totals 12 residues. V shed 4 bases, J shed 6 bases, and the junction held 2 bases outside the gene matches. Germline V gene sequence: CDR1 SGHKS, CDR2 YYEKEE (reference sequence). CDR3 region: CASSIQGDTQYF. Written as DNA, the CDR3 is TGTGCCAGCAGCATACAGGGGGATACGCAGTATTTT.

This clonotype showed up just a few times. The chain couples TRBV12-5 to TRBJ1-1; tentative D call: TRBD1 (5 bases). The germline V gene encodes CDR1 LGHNT and CDR2 FRNRAP. Trimming stripped 5 bases from V and 4 bases from J, with 17 bases between. CDR3 size: 15 residues. CDR3 in amino acids: CASGRRDPLGTEAFF. As DNA, the CDR3 is TGTGCTAGTGGTCGCAGGGATCCCCTGGGCACTGAAGCTTTCTTT.

The V gene is TRBV20-1, the J gene TRBJ1-1; tentatively, D is TRBD1 (5 bases). In germline, CDR1 is DFQATT, CDR2 SNEGSKA (reference sequence). This CDR3 region has 16 residues. Trimming cost V 0 bases and J 6 bases, with 20 bases left between them. CDR3 sequence reads: CSARDDIGGGWAEAFF. CDR3 DNA: TGCAGTGCTAGAGATGATATCGGCGGGGGATGGGCTGAAGCTTTCTTT.

The chain combines TRBV29-1 with TRBJ1-4; D gene uncertain. From germline, CDR1 is SQVTM and CDR2 ANQGSEA. V lost 4 bases, J lost 2 bases, and 8 bases lay in between. This CDR3 is built from 13 residues. CDR3 sequence (DNA): TGCAGCGTTGCGGCGCGGACTAATGAAAAACTGTTTTTT. As protein: CSVAARTNEKLFF.

This clonotype has ten or more counts. V gene TRBV10-3 combines with J gene TRBJ2-1, with D perhaps TRBD2 (7 bases). The V gene lost 8 bases and the J gene lost 7 bases, with 15 bases spanning the gap. Germline V gene lookup returns CDR1 ENHRY and CDR2 SYGVKD. The CDR3 is 13 amino acids. As DNA, the CDR3 is TGTGCCATCCGAGAGGGGGGGGAGAATGAGCAGTTCTTC. The encoded protein is CAIREGGENEQFF.

This clonotype was found a few times. The rearrangement joins TRBV19 to TRBJ2-7, with 9 nucleotides matching TRBD1. CDR1 is LNHDA and CDR2 is SQIVND in the germline V gene (reference sequence). There are 13 residues in the CDR3. Unmatched junction bases numbered 6, after V lost 9 bases and J lost 3 bases. CDR3 amino acids: CASGPGQGYEQYV. For the CDR3, the DNA is TGTGCCAGCGGACCGGGACAGGGCTACGAGCAGTACGTC.

This clonotype was detected ten times or more. The chain has TRBV3-1 and TRBJ2-1, with 7 bases matching TRBD2. There are 15 residues in the CDR3. CDR1 and CDR2 (germline): LGHDT, YNNKEL (reference sequence). The trim removed 5 bases at V and 8 bases at J, leaving 12 bases unmatched. CDR3 loop: CASSYGLGQQYEQFF. The CDR3 DNA is TGTGCCAGCAGCTACGGACTAGGTCAACAATATGAGCAGTTCTTC.

The chain couples TRBV9 to TRBJ1-6; no clear D gene. V was pared by 4 bases and J by 0 bases, with 11 bases between. Germline values: CDR1 SGDLS, CDR2 YYNGEE. This CDR3 contains 16 residues. Here the CDR3 reads CASSPSGSSYNSPLHF. The CDR3 bases are TGTGCCAGCAGCCCTTCGGGGAGCTCCTATAATTCACCCCTCCACTTT.

The chain carries TRBV29-1 and TRBJ1-2, with D perhaps TRBD1 (6 bases). With 6 bases removed from V and 4 bases from J, the gap between germline ends came to 15 bases. CDR3 length: 13 residues. Germline loops: CDR1 SQVTM, CDR2 ANQGSEA. Here the CDR3 DNA reads TGCAGCGTCCCGGACAGTTTCTCCTATGGCTACACCTTC. This codes for CSVPDSFSYGYTF.

The chain has TRBV29-1 and TRBJ1-1; 9 bases match TRBD1. The CDR3 has 14 amino acids. Germline CDR1 is SQVTM and CDR2 is ANQGSEA. V trimming: 7 bases; J trimming: 2 bases; junction bases outside the gene matches: 8. CDR3 region: CSAGQGIGNTEAFF. In nucleotides, the CDR3 is TGCAGCGCCGGACAGGGGATCGGAAACACTGAAGCTTTCTTT.

This chain joins TRBV5-1 and TRBJ2-3, with TRBD1 matching over 7 bases. Trimming at V came to 2 bases and at J to 3 bases, leaving 6 bases not matched to a gene. This CDR3 is 15 amino acids long. Per germline, CDR1 SGHRS and CDR2 YFSETQ. The DNA of the CDR3 is TGCGCCAGCAGCTTTGAGGGGGCTTGGACAGATACGCAGTATTTT. Protein sequence: CASSFEGAWTDTQYF.

The J gene is TRBJ2-5, the V gene TRBV7-6, with TRBD1 as a possible D gene (5 bases). This CDR3 is built from 13 residues. The V gene lost 5 bases and the J gene lost 5 bases, with 12 bases spanning the gap. CDR1 SGHVS and CDR2 FNYEAQ come from the germline V gene. The CDR3, as DNA: TGTGCCAGCAGCCCCAGGGTGGTGGAGACCCAGTACTTC. This encodes CASSPRVVETQYF.

At least ten counts were recorded for this clonotype. CDR3 loop: CASSLSATGGQETQYF. In nucleotides, the CDR3 is TGTGCCAGCAGCCTGTCCGCGACGGGGGGGCAAGAGACCCAGTACTTC. The chain carries TRBV7-2 and TRBJ2-5; TRBD2 matches 8 bases. Germline CDR1 and CDR2: SGHTA and FQGNSA. CDR3 length: 16 residues. V gave up 5 bases and J gave up 2 bases; unmatched junction bases: 10. Full variable domain (missing parts from reference TRBV7-2 and TRBJ2-5): GAGVSQSPSNKVTEKGKDVELRCDPISGHTALYWYRQSLGQGLEFLIYFQGNSAPDKSGLPSDRFSAERTGGSVSTLTIQRTQQEDSAVYLCASSLSATGGQETQYFGPGTRLLVL.

The chain carries TRBV6-5 and TRBJ1-5; D is ambiguous. CDR1 and CDR2 from the germline V gene are MNHEY and SVGAGI. V was shortened by 3 bases and J by 0 bases, with 15 bases between the two germline ends. CDR3 length: 17 residues. The DNA of the CDR3 is TGTGCCAGCAGTTATTTCCATCCGACCCTTAGCAATCAGCCCCAGCATTTT. Translating gives CASSYFHPTLSNQPQHF.